This T cell receptor (beta chain) was sequenced during a study of T cell repertoires in cytomegalovirus infection (dated by TCRdb to about 2019). For the study in its entirety: Donor HLA type was relevant to the analysis, as public TCR beta signatures indicated carriage of CMV infection together with the matching HLA type.

In regard to this clonotype: The antigen this receptor binds is unknown. No base qualities exist here, and no much larger clone lies one base off it.

Cut back by 3 bases and 8 bases, the V and J ends lie 16 bases apart. Including the terminal cysteine and phenylalanine, the CDR3 comprises 13 residues. The CDR3 DNA has 39 bases and is translated from base 1. In the germline V gene (reference sequence), CDR1 corresponds to DFQATT and CDR2 to SNEGSKA. Sequencing took place on an Illumina HiSeq 1500. TCRdb reprocessing: public reads trimmed at Q25 with fastp, clones called with MiXCR, in-frame beta chains kept. CDR3 protein sequences are deduplicated, and each keeps its most common genes and DNA. Present in this sample are over 200,000 distinct CDR3 sequences, approximately 14% of which were seen just once. The ten largest account for about 8.7% of the sample. The investigation overall reported the following: The ex vivo response was dominated by HLA-C-restricted CMV-specific TCR beta clonotypes, which also provided the single most frequent clonotype in two of eight donors. Cumulative frequency of public TCR beta family members discriminated carriers of CMV infection plus the relevant HLA type in this cohort and an independent 352-donor cohort.

Source material: PBMCs. This TCR was sampled from a human donor in good health (CMV status not recorded). Some clones in this sample may be carry-over from other donors' samples. The chain is encoded by TRBV20-1 joined to TRBJ1-2; tentative D gene TRBD1, with 5 bases matching. CDR3 loop: CSASKGVEEGYTF. The bases are TGCAGTGCTAGCAAAGGGGTAGAGGAGGGCTACACCTTC.